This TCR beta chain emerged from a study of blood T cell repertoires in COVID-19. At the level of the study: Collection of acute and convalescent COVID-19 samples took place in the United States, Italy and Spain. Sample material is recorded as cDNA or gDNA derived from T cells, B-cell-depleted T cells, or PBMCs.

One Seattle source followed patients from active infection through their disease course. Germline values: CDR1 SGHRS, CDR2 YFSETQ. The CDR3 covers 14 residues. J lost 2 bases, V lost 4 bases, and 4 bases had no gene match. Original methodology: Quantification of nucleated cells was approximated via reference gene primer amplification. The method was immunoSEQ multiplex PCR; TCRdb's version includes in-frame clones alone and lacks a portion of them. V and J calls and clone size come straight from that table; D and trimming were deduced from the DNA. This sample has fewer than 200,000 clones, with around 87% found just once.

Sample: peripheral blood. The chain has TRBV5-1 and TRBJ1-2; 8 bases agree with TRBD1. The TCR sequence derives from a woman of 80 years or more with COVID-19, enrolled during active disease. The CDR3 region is CASSDGQGNYGYTF. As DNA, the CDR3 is TGCGCCAGCAGCGATGGACAGGGAAACTATGGCTACACCTTC.